Each of the 10 T cell receptor beta chains below was sequenced from the same sample in a study of radiotherapy plus CTLA-4 blockade in lung cancer. Some clones are missing from TCRdb's copy, which holds only in-frame ones; the method was immunoSEQ multiplex PCR. The table lists around 42,000 clones, approximately 62% of them singletons. This material consisted of peripheral blood, taken from a patient treated with radiotherapy plus ipilimumab. The source of these receptors is a human donor with non-small cell lung cancer who had a partial response to radiotherapy plus ipilimumab.

The chain links TRBV11-2 to TRBJ1-2, with 12 bases fitting TRBD1. The CDR3 is 17 residues long. The J segment lost 6 bases and the V segment lost 5 bases, leaving 13 bases of the junction unmatched. Germline CDR1 reads SGHAT; CDR2 reads FQNNGV. CDR3 nucleotides: TGTGCCAGCAGCCGAAACCGGGACAGGGGGCGGGCGGATGGCTACACCTTC. It yields the protein CASSRNRDRGRADGYTF.

The rearrangement joins TRBV6-6 to TRBJ1-2, with TRBD1 identical over 7 bases. Germline V gene data show CDR1 as MNHNY and CDR2 as SVGAGI (reference sequence). Germline trimming cut 0 bases from V and 7 bases from J; bases unmatched to any gene: 2. The CDR3 loop spans 13 amino acids. CDR3 sequence (DNA): TGTGCCAGCAGTTACTCACGGACAGGTGGCTACACCTTC. It specifies CASSYSRTGGYTF.

The gene calls are TRBV6-1 and TRBJ2-7; D is possibly TRBD1 (6 bases). V lost 6 bases, J lost 3 bases, and 15 bases lay in between. There are 14 residues in the CDR3. The V gene's germline CDR1 is MNHNS and CDR2 SASEGT. The DNA of the CDR3 is TGTGCCAGCAGGGGGGCGACGGAATTCTACGAGCAGTACTTC. This gives the protein CASRGATEFYEQYF.

V and J are TRBV27 and TRBJ2-7; 7 nucleotides align to TRBD1. Germline assignment: CDR1 MNHEY and CDR2 SMNVEV (reference sequence). This CDR3 comprises 15 residues. J lost 1 base, V lost 5 bases, and 8 bases had no gene match. The CDR3 DNA sequence: TGTGCCAGCAGTCCCGACAGGGCTCTATCCTACGAGCAGTACTTC. Translation: CASSPDRALSYEQYF.

V and J are TRBV29-1 and TRBJ1-2; weak D call: TRBD1 (6 bases). The CDR3 has 12 amino acids. The V gene lost 7 bases and the J gene lost 0 bases, with 9 bases spanning the gap. Germline V lookup: CDR1 SQVTM, CDR2 ANQGSEA. The CDR3 sequence: CSGWTANYGYTF. The CDR3 coding sequence is TGCAGCGGCTGGACAGCTAACTATGGCTACACCTTC.

The chain joins TRBV5-1 to TRBJ2-1; D is possibly TRBD2 (5 bases). V gave up 0 bases and J gave up 0 bases, with 10 bases separating them. From germline, CDR1 is SGHRS and CDR2 YFSETQ. CDR3 length equals 16 residues. The CDR3 DNA reads TGCGCCAGCAGCTTGGTCGAGGGAAGCTCCTACAATGAGCAGTTCTTC. Protein product: CASSLVEGSSYNEQFF. The entire variable domain, with the rest obtained from reference TRBV5-1 and TRBJ2-1, is as follows: KAGVTQTPRYLIKTRGQQVTLSCSPISGHRSVSWYQQTPGQGLQFLFEYFSETQRNKGNFPGRFSGRQFSNSRSEMNVSTLELGDSALYLCASSLVEGSSYNEQFFGPGTRLTVL.

The chain carries TRBV27 and TRBJ1-4; 10 bases agree with TRBD1. This CDR3 comprises 15 residues. The junction had 5 bases not matched to a gene; V was cut back by 10 bases and J by 0 bases. Germline lookup yields CDR1 MNHEY and CDR2 SMNVEV (reference sequence). The CDR3 DNA sequence: TGTGCCACCCGACAGGGGGCGGCAACTAATGAAAAACTGTTTTTT. Translated, it gives CATRQGAATNEKLFF.

The genes are TRBV10-3 and TRBJ2-1; D tentatively reads TRBD1 or TRBD2 (5 bases each). The CDR3 runs to 14 residues. Trimming stripped 8 bases from V and 4 bases from J, with 15 bases between. The germline CDR1 and CDR2 sequences are ENHRY and SYGVKD. CDR3 sequence (DNA): TGTGCCATCCGTGGGGGAGAACGGTACAATGAGCAGTTCTTC. Protein product: CAIRGGERYNEQFF.

CDR3 protein: CASSGQGAVYGYTF. CDR3 in DNA: TGTGCCAGCAGTGGACAGGGGGCTGTCTATGGCTACACCTTC. The chain uses TRBV27 and TRBJ1-2, with TRBD1 matching over 11 bases. V lost 5 bases and J lost 4; bases outside the gene matches: 3. The germline gives CDR1 MNHEY, CDR2 SMNVEV (reference sequence). The CDR3 covers 14 residues.

In this sample, this clone turned up once. J is TRBJ2-1 and V is TRBV2; D gene unclear. This CDR3 is 12 amino acids long. Germline loops: CDR1 SNHLY, CDR2 FYNNEI. V shed 7 bases and J shed 9 bases, with 13 bases lying between them. In nucleotides, the CDR3 is TGTGCCAGCAACCCCCCTCCTAGTGAGCAGTTCTTC. Its translation is CASNPPPSEQFF.